The 27 T cell receptor beta chains listed next were all sequenced from one sample in a study of spatial heterogeneity in lung cancer. TCRdb re-called the 5' RACE reads through MiXCR, storing one row per CDR3 protein. There are fewer than 150,000 distinct CDR3 sequences in the sample; more than 10% occur only once, and roughly 26% lies in the top ten. Time point defined: blood at routine non-recurrence follow-up after resection. The specimen was PBMCs, collected at follow-up. Receptors were obtained from a female donor with early-stage non-small cell lung cancer.

This clonotype showed up just a few times. The V gene is TRBV18, the J gene TRBJ1-1; 9 bases fit TRBD1. The CDR3 runs 14 residues. The J segment lost 5 bases and the V segment lost 6 bases, leaving 7 bases of the junction unmatched. Germline V gene data show CDR1 as KGHSH and CDR2 as LQKENI. CDR3 residues: CASSLTGGRTEAFF. Written as DNA, the CDR3 is TGTGCCAGCTCCCTGACAGGGGGAAGGACTGAAGCTTTCTTT.

The genes are TRBV7-2 and TRBJ1-1; D is unresolved. The CDR3 is 17 amino acids. Trimming stripped 4 bases from V and 0 bases from J, with 18 bases between. Germline V gives CDR1 SGHTA, CDR2 FQGNSA. DNA for the CDR3: TGTGCCAGCAGCTGGTTACCGTCCGGGATGTTGAACACTGAAGCTTTCTTT. Protein: CASSWLPSGMLNTEAFF.

This clonotype appeared a few times. The genes are TRBV12-3 or TRBV12-4 and TRBJ2-5; D is unresolved. Deletions cut 5 bases from V and 0 bases from J, with 16 bases between. The CDR3 sequence is 16 residues long. The CDR3 here is CASSDRLVMYQETQYF. Written as DNA, the CDR3 is TGTGCCAGCAGTGACCGCCTCGTTATGTACCAAGAGACCCAGTACTTC.

This clonotype was seen only a few times. The chain recombines TRBV20-1 with TRBJ1-1; a possible D gene is TRBD1 (5 bases). Germline assignment: CDR1 DFQATT and CDR2 SNEGSKA (reference sequence). The CDR3 totals 16 residues. V lost 0 bases and J 1 base, leaving 15 bases between the germline ends. Here the CDR3 DNA reads TGCAGTGCTAGAGATCCAAGGTCACAGGAGAACACTGAAGCTTTCTTT. This codes for CSARDPRSQENTEAFF.

This clonotype showed up just a few times. The chain links TRBV5-8 to TRBJ1-1; D remains ambiguous. Germline V gene lookup returns CDR1 SGHTS and CDR2 YDEGEE. The CDR3 contains 14 residues. Trimming left V 0 bases short and J 1 base short, with 7 bases between. CDR3: CASSLDGRNTEAFF. The CDR3 region has the DNA TGTGCCAGCAGCTTGGATGGGAGGAACACTGAAGCTTTCTTT.

This clonotype was detected only a few times. This chain connects TRBV4-2 to TRBJ2-7; possibly TRBD2 for D (6 bases). The germline CDR1 and CDR2 sequences are LGHNA and YNFKEQ. This CDR3 has 16 amino acids. The V and J ends lost 0 bases and 5 bases respectively, with 17 bases between them. The CDR3 sequence is CASSQEVDSGMDEQYF. The CDR3 nucleotides are TGTGCCAGCAGCCAAGAAGTGGATAGCGGAATGGACGAGCAGTACTTC.

This clonotype came up many times. V and J are TRBV9 and TRBJ2-1; 11 bases line up with TRBD2. Germline values: CDR1 SGDLS, CDR2 YYNGEE. Trimming cost V 3 bases and J 1 base; bases outside gene matches: 6. The CDR3 is made up of 17 amino acids. The CDR3 DNA reads TGTGCCAGCAGCGGGCCGGGACTAGCGGTTTCCTACAATGAGCAGTTCTTC. Amino acid sequence: CASSGPGLAVSYNEQFF.

As for this clonotype: One end of the junction varies from germline; a read error may be responsible. The chain is built from TRBV28 and TRBJ2-1; D is undetermined. This CDR3 has 14 residues. Germline V gene lookup returns CDR1 MDHEN and CDR2 SYDVKM. The DNA of the CDR3 is TGTGCCAGCAGTGTATGGGTGACTGTTGGGGAGCAGTTCTTC. It specifies CASSVWVTVGEQFF.

By sample share, this clonotype is medium-sized (0.01 to 0.1%). This chain connects TRBV9 to TRBJ2-5; either TRBD1 or TRBD2 may fit D (5 bases each). The germline V gene has CDR1 SGDLS and CDR2 YYNGEE. The CDR3 sequence is 15 residues long. V lost 0 bases to trimming and J lost 1 base, with 10 bases between them. CDR3 amino acids: CASSVDIGTQETQYF. CDR3 coding DNA: TGTGCCAGCAGCGTAGATATAGGGACCCAAGAGACCCAGTACTTC. Together with reference TRBV9 and TRBJ2-5, the CDR3 gives the full variable domain: DSGVTQTPKHLITATGQRVTLRCSPRSGDLSVYWYQQSLDQGLQFLIQYYNGEERAKGNILERFSAQQFPDLHSELNLSSLELGDSALYFCASSVDIGTQETQYFGPGTRLLVL.

This clonotype appeared many times. V usage is TRBV3-1 and J usage is TRBJ2-1, with unresolved D. Between the trimmed V and J ends, which lost 2 bases and 3 bases, there was a span of 8 bases. CDR1 is LGHDT, CDR2 YNNKEL, per germline (reference sequence). The CDR3 sequence is 14 residues long. The CDR3 loop reads CASSQNEDYNEQFF. CDR3 coding DNA: TGTGCCAGCAGCCAAAATGAGGACTACAATGAGCAGTTCTTC.

This clonotype has more than one count but fewer than ten. The chain links TRBV24-1 to TRBJ2-7, with a possible D match to TRBD2 (7 bases). Germline CDR1 reads KGHDR; CDR2 reads SFDVKD. The CDR3 totals 21 residues. Trimming removed 3 bases from V and 3 bases from J, with 32 bases in between. The CDR3: CATSDSGTKTPNKVPHYEQYF. The CDR3 DNA reads TGTGCCACCAGTGATAGCGGGACAAAAACACCCAATAAAGTTCCCCACTACGAGCAGTACTTC.

This clonotype occurred many times. The chain is built from TRBV6-2 or TRBV6-3 and TRBJ1-2; D is unresolved. The V end was cut by 2 bases, the J end by 8 bases, with 15 bases between. From germline, CDR1 is MNHEY and CDR2 SVGEGT. The CDR3 contains 14 residues. The CDR3 nucleotides are TGTGCCAGCAGTTACGCTACAAACCGGGGAGGCTACACCTTC. Amino acids: CASSYATNRGGYTF.

CDR3 nucleotides: TGTGCCAGCAGTAGGGGAAGTGGGCCCGGCACAGATACGCAGTATTTT. Protein product: CASSRGSGPGTDTQYF. The chain employs TRBV2 and TRBJ2-3, with D possibly TRBD1 on 5 matching bases. CDR1 SNHLY and CDR2 FYNNEI come from the germline V gene. This CDR3 comprises 16 residues. Deletions cut 5 bases from V and 1 base from J, with 16 bases between.

The V and J genes are TRBV18 and TRBJ1-1; D perhaps matches TRBD1 (6 bases). Germline CDR1 KGHSH, CDR2 LQKENI. The CDR3 is 16 residues long. V lost 3 bases and J lost 2, with 16 bases in between. The CDR3, as DNA: TGTGCCAGCTCACCCAATAGCGGGGGGGGCAACACTGAAGCTTTCTTT. Translating it yields CASSPNSGGGNTEAFF.

In this sample, this clonotype turned up a few times. The chain has TRBV28 and TRBJ1-5, with TRBD1 matching over 11 bases. Per germline, CDR1 MDHEN and CDR2 SYDVKM. The CDR3 extends over 14 amino acids. V shed 8 bases, J shed 4 bases, and the junction held 4 bases outside the gene matches. The CDR3 loop is CASSGTGGNQPQHF. The CDR3 nucleotides are TGTGCCAGCTCGGGGACAGGGGGAAATCAGCCCCAGCATTTT. The whole variable domain, remainder taken from reference TRBV28 and TRBJ1-5, is DVKVTQSSRYLVKRTGEKVFLECVQDMDHENMFWYRQDPGLGLRLIYFSYDVKMKEKGDIPEGYSVSREKKERFSLILESASTNQTSMYLCASSGTGGNQPQHFGDGTRLSIL.

This clonotype was seen more than once but under ten times. CDR3 loop: CASSLSQWGGTDTQYF. The DNA for the CDR3 is TGTGCCAGCAGTCTCTCCCAATGGGGTGGGACAGATACGCAGTATTTT. The chain has TRBV28 and TRBJ2-3; D gene ambiguous. The germline gives CDR1 MDHEN, CDR2 SYDVKM. The V and J ends lost 5 bases and 3 bases respectively, with 18 bases between them. The CDR3 has 16 amino acids.

This clonotype was recorded a few times. The gene calls are TRBV12-3 or TRBV12-4 and TRBJ1-1; unclear D gene. Trimming removed 3 bases at V and 5 bases at J, with 10 bases between. The CDR3 is 13 residues long. The CDR3 coding sequence is TGTGCCAGCAGTTTCCTCGGGTATACTGAAGCTTTCTTT. The encoded protein is CASSFLGYTEAFF.

The chain uses TRBV3-1 and TRBJ1-1, with TRBD1 matching over 7 bases. CDR3 size: 12 residues. With V trimmed by 4 bases and J by 8 bases, 4 bases remained unmatched. Germline values: CDR1 LGHDT, CDR2 YNNKEL (reference sequence). The CDR3 region has the DNA TGTGCCAGCAGCCGTCCGGGACAGGAAGCTTTCTTT. Translation: CASSRPGQEAFF. Complete variable domain (other parts from reference TRBV3-1 and TRBJ1-1): DTAVSQTPKYLVTQMGNDKSIKCEQNLGHDTMYWYKQDSKKFLKIMFSYNNKELIINETVPNRFSPKSPDKAHLNLHINSLELGDSAVYFCASSRPGQEAFFGQGTRLTVV.

This clonotype was detected many times. The rearrangement uses TRBV3-1 and TRBJ1-4; TRBD1 aligns across 8 bases. In germline, CDR1 is LGHDT, CDR2 YNNKEL (reference sequence). The CDR3 spans 14 residues. With V trimmed by 4 bases and J by 13 bases, 11 bases remained unmatched. The CDR3 DNA reads as TGTGCCAGCAGCCCCCGGCAGGGGGCTGTCAGACTGTTTTTT. Translated: CASSPRQGAVRLFF.

This clonotype was seen repeatedly, ten times or more. The J gene is TRBJ2-7, the V gene TRBV10-3, with 9 bases aligning to TRBD2. This CDR3 is 17 amino acids long. CDR1 and CDR2 from the germline V gene are ENHRY and SYGVKD. The V gene end was trimmed by 4 bases and the J gene end by 5 bases; junction bases not matched to a gene: 15. The CDR3 DNA is TGTGCCATCAGTGGCTCCTCAACGCGGGAGGGCCGCGACGAGCAGTACTTC. This translates into CAISGSSTREGRDEQYF.

This clonotype has ten or more counts. The chain links TRBV9 to TRBJ1-2, with D uncertain. Trimming cost V 2 bases and J 3 bases, with 11 bases left between them. CDR3 length: 14 residues. CDR1 SGDLS and CDR2 YYNGEE come from the germline V gene. CDR3 amino acids: CASSVGSGDYGYTF. The CDR3 nucleotides read TGTGCCAGCAGCGTGGGGTCCGGTGACTATGGCTACACCTTC.

The table lists this clonotype with a few counts. The CDR3, as DNA: TGTGCCAGCAGTCCCTACAGGGGGGGAATTGGCGGCAGGGCAGGTGAAGGCTACACCTTC. The encoded protein is CASSPYRGGIGGRAGEGYTF. The chain joins TRBV12-3 or TRBV12-4 to TRBJ1-2; TRBD1 agrees at 8 bases. V shed 5 bases, J shed 8 bases, and the junction held 28 bases outside the gene matches. This CDR3 contains 20 residues.

This chain links TRBV7-8 with TRBJ2-5; D not resolved. CDR3 length equals 14 residues. Germline values: CDR1 SGHVS, CDR2 FQNEAQ. Trimming removed 0 bases at V and 5 bases at J, with 10 bases between. The CDR3 is CASSLASVRETQYF. The CDR3 region has the DNA TGTGCCAGCAGCTTAGCCTCGGTCCGGGAGACCCAGTACTTC. Full variable domain (missing parts from reference TRBV7-8 and TRBJ2-5): GAGVSQSPRYKVAKRGQDVALRCDPISGHVSLFWYQQALGQGPEFLTYFQNEAQLDKSGLPSDRFFAERPEGSVSTLKIQRTQQEDSAVYLCASSLASVRETQYFGPGTRLLVL.

This clonotype came up a few times. This chain links TRBV7-4 with TRBJ2-1; 7 bases match TRBD2. CDR1 and CDR2 from the germline V gene are SGHVT and SQSDAQ. V shed 1 base, J shed 9 bases, and the junction held 9 bases outside the gene matches. The CDR3 extends over 15 amino acids. The CDR3 DNA follows: TGTGCCAGCAGCTTAGTCGTTGCGGGAGTCTCTGAGCAGTTCTTC. It translates to CASSLVVAGVSEQFF.

This clonotype has only a few counts. V usage is TRBV15 and J usage is TRBJ2-1; D call uncertain. V dropped 0 bases and J dropped 2 bases, with 8 bases sitting between them. Germline assignment: CDR1 LNHNV and CDR2 YYDKDF (reference sequence). This CDR3 has 15 residues. This chain's CDR3 is CATSRDSPAYNEQFF. CDR3 in DNA: TGTGCCACCAGCAGAGATTCCCCAGCCTACAATGAGCAGTTCTTC.

This clonotype was seen more than once but under ten times. This chain joins TRBV29-1 and TRBJ2-3, with TRBD1 matching over 7 bases. Trimming removed 8 bases from V and 1 base from J; junction bases left unmatched: 6. This CDR3 comprises 13 residues. Germline CDR1 is SQVTM and CDR2 is ANQGSEA. The CDR3 DNA is TGCAGCACGGGACAGTTGCGCACAGATACGCAGTATTTT. Translation gives CSTGQLRTDTQYF.

This chain joins TRBV2 and TRBJ2-5, with 9 bases matching TRBD2. Trimming cost V 6 bases and J 5 bases; bases outside gene matches: 13. The length of the CDR3 is 16 residues. Germline V gene sequence: CDR1 SNHLY, CDR2 FYNNEI. The DNA of the CDR3 is TGTGCCAGCAGCCCCCCCGGAGCGGGAGGTGGGGAGACCCAGTACTTC. Translation: CASSPPGAGGGETQYF.